This T cell receptor beta chain came from a study of CD8+ T cells in alopecia areata. After isolation, RNA underwent reverse transcription to generate cDNA as the sequencing template. TCRdb's copy holds only in-frame clones and misses some; the assay was immunoSEQ multiplex PCR. The data hold 110,000 to 150,000 clones, with approximately 49% observed a single time. From germline, CDR1 is SGHNT and CDR2 YYREEE (reference sequence). CDR3 length equals 14 residues. Deletions cut 1 base from V and 6 bases from J, with 12 bases between. Study outcomes and limitations: Affected scalp, especially in alopecia totalis/universalis, had a higher clonality than normal scalp did.

About this clone itself: Its antigen is unknown.

This specimen was CD4+ T cells sorted from blood, taken at week 0. This sequence was found in a human donor with alopecia areata. V gene TRBV5-4 combines with J gene TRBJ2-3, with no clear D. CDR3 loop: CASSLTLERDTQYF. As DNA, the CDR3 is TGTGCCAGCAGCTTGACGCTAGAGAGGGATACGCAGTATTTT.